This T cell receptor (beta chain) was profiled in a study of PD-1 blockade in classical Hodgkin lymphoma. Overall study: Nivolumab dosed at 3 mg/kg went to patients intravenously every 2 weeks.

Every single patient, without exception, relapsed after autologous stem cell transplantation, and brentuximab vedotin exposure varied. Best responses were complete response, partial response or progressive disease. The table came from immunoSEQ multiplex PCR; TCRdb's copy has only in-frame clones and leaves some out. There are about 25,000 clones in the sample; 80% occur only once, and approximately 7.2% lies in the top ten. From germline, CDR1 is SGDLS and CDR2 YYNGEE. The CDR3 has 13 residues. Trimming took 4 bases from V and 4 from J, leaving 11 bases between them. This rearrangement joins TRBV9 to TRBJ1-1; D unclear. The starting material was peripheral blood mononuclear cells (PBMCs), obtained at baseline. The sequence was collected from a human donor with classical Hodgkin lymphoma. In DNA form, the CDR3 reads TGTGCCAGCAGCCTACACTGGGGCACTGAAGCTTTCTTT. Its translation: CASSLHWGTEAFF.